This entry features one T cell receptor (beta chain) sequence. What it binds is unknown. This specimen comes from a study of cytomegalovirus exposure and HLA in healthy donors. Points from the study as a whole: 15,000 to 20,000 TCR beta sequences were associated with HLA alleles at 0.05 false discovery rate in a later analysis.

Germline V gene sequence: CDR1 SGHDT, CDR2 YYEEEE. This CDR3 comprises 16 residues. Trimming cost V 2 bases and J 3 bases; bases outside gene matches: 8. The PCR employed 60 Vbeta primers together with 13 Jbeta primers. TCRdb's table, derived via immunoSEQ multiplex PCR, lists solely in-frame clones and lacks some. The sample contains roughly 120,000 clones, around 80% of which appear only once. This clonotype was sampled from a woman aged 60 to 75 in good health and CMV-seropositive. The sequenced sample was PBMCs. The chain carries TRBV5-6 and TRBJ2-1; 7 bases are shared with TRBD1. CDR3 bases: TGTGCCAGCAGCTTCCGTCGGACAGGATACTACAATGAGCAGTTCTTC. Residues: CASSFRRTGYYNEQFF.